This T cell receptor (beta chain) was sequenced for a study of blood T cells in healthy people across ages. Study outcomes and limitations: Roughly linearly, TCR beta diversity per million T cells fell as age increased.

Using a J-beta primer mix together with a sample-barcoded 5' primer, a second PCR was run for roughly 6 to 12 cycles. TCRdb redid the calling of the 5' RACE reads with MiXCR, one entry per CDR3 protein. This table holds about 1.4 million distinct CDR3 sequences, approximately 60% found once. Worth noting for this clonotype: Its matching antigen is unknown.

Per-sample yields of isolated PBMCs were at least 6.5 million. With each sample, at least 5.5 micrograms of total RNA were extracted. The CDR3 is 15 amino acids. The V end lost 4 bases, the J end lost 2 bases, and 14 bases lay between the germline ends. Germline V gene data show CDR1 as MGHRA and CDR2 as YSYEKL. This chain connects TRBV4-1 to TRBJ1-1; D is unclear. The sample comprised blood. The origin of this receptor is a young man in good health. CDR3 coding DNA: TGCGCCAGCAGCCCGAGCCGGGCCCTTAACACTGAAGCTTTCTTT. Translating gives CASSPSRALNTEAFF.